Following are 24 T cell receptor beta chains from one sample sequenced in a study of CD8+CD57+ T cells in acquired aplastic anemia. The use of genomic DNA as template underpinned the TCR beta VDJ and CDR3 profiling. Each CDR3 protein is one row after TCRdb ran MiXCR on the reads. The sample consists of around 140,000 distinct CDR3 sequences, roughly 40% of them appearing once. Material for sequencing was sorted CD4+, CD8+, or CD8+CD57+ T cells (not recorded which) from PBMCs. Source of these receptors: a human donor in good health, serving as a control.

This clonotype was observed a handful of times. The rearrangement joins TRBV18 to TRBJ1-2; perhaps TRBD1 as D (5 bases). From germline, CDR1 is KGHSH and CDR2 LQKENI. This CDR3 has 16 amino acids. V was clipped by 3 bases and J by 0 bases, with 14 bases between them. The CDR3 DNA sequence: TGTGCCAGCTCACCCCGCGCTGGGGGAGCTAACTATGGCTACACCTTC. Amino acid sequence: CASSPRAGGANYGYTF.

This clonotype was observed many times. The rearrangement uses TRBV11-2 and TRBJ1-6, with D hard to call. The V gene lost 1 base and the J gene lost 8 bases, with 21 bases spanning the gap. The length of the CDR3 is 18 residues. Germline assignment: CDR1 SGHAT and CDR2 FQNNGV. The CDR3: CASSLVVPSWVGDSPLHF. The CDR3 bases are TGTGCCAGCAGCTTAGTAGTCCCCTCTTGGGTGGGTGATTCACCCCTCCACTTT.

This clonotype was counted many times. The genes are TRBV7-8 and TRBJ2-7; D is unclear. From germline, CDR1 is SGHVS and CDR2 FQNEAQ. This CDR3 has 14 amino acids. Deletions cut 1 base from V and 1 base from J, with 8 bases between. For the CDR3, the DNA is TGTGCCAGCAGCTTAGGGACGAGATCCTACGAGCAGTACTTC. Protein sequence: CASSLGTRSYEQYF.

This clonotype was seen ten or more times. The J gene is TRBJ1-6, the V gene TRBV30, with a weak D call TRBD1 (5 bases). The CDR3 runs to 12 residues. Germline V gives CDR1 GTSNPN, CDR2 SVGIG (reference sequence). CDR3 sequence (DNA): TGTGCTTACCGGGACGGACCTTTTACCCTCCACTTT. Translation gives CAYRDGPFTLHF.

This rearrangement joins TRBV2 to TRBJ1-2; D is uncertain. The germline V gene encodes CDR1 SNHLY and CDR2 FYNNEI. V lost 4 bases and J 8 bases, leaving 2 bases between the germline ends. The CDR3 totals 9 residues. CDR3 bases: TGTGCCAGCAGTGTGGGCTACACCTTC. Its protein is CASSVGYTF.

This clonotype showed up many times. This rearrangement joins TRBV29-1 to TRBJ2-3; 14 bases map to TRBD2. V dropped 7 bases and J dropped 0; count of bases not matched to a gene: 6. Germline lookup yields CDR1 SQVTM and CDR2 ANQGSEA. The CDR3 runs to 16 residues. The CDR3 protein is CSGRTSGGRSTDTQYF. Written as DNA, the CDR3 is TGCAGCGGTAGGACTAGCGGGGGGCGTAGCACAGATACGCAGTATTTT.

Regarding this clonotype: Since the CDR3 does not end with the conserved phenylalanine or tryptophan, this likely comes from a read error. Because the CDR3's place on the DNA is in doubt, the DNA is left out and the CDR3 is given as listed by TCRdb. This chain's CDR3 is CASSAPTS. This chain joins TRBV2 and TRBJ1-6; TRBD1 reflects the table's D call only, with no check against the DNA. CDR1 and CDR2 (germline): SNHLY, FYNNEI. With termini counted, the CDR3 has 8 amino acids.

This clonotype was detected ten times or more. This chain's CDR3 is CASSYRGTGSSPLHF. The DNA of the CDR3 is TGTGCCAGCAGTTATCGGGGGACAGGATCTTCACCCCTCCACTTT. The gene calls are TRBV6-5 and TRBJ1-6; 8 positions agree with TRBD1. Germline trimming cut 3 bases from V and 9 bases from J; bases unmatched to any gene: 7. The V gene's germline CDR1 is MNHEY and CDR2 SVGAGI. CDR3 length: 15 residues.

This sequence joins TRBV9 and TRBJ1-3; TRBD1 matches 8 bases. Germline V gene sequence: CDR1 SGDLS, CDR2 YYNGEE. The V segment lost 3 bases and the J segment 11 bases; nucleotides outside the gene matches: 10. There are 14 residues in the CDR3. CDR3 nucleotides: TGTGCCAGCAGCGCCCAGGGGGCGCCGGGCGCCATATATTTT. Encoded protein: CASSAQGAPGAIYF.

This clonotype showed up just a few times. The rearrangement links TRBV2 to TRBJ2-1, with 7 bases aligning to TRBD1. Unmatched junction bases numbered 5, after V lost 6 bases and J lost 0 bases. The CDR3 length is 15 residues. Looked up from germline, CDR1 is SNHLY and CDR2 is FYNNEI. The chain's CDR3 is CASSLGQSSYNEQFF. The CDR3 coding sequence is TGTGCCAGCAGCTTGGGACAGAGCTCCTACAATGAGCAGTTCTTC.

This clonotype was recorded many times. The CDR3 reads CSARTGVETEAFF. CDR3 DNA: TGCAGTGCGAGAACAGGGGTAGAAACTGAAGCTTTCTTT. The rearrangement links TRBV20-1 to TRBJ1-1; TRBD1 matches at 7 bases. The trim removed 6 bases at V and 5 bases at J, leaving 9 bases unmatched. Germline loops: CDR1 DFQATT, CDR2 SNEGSKA (reference sequence). The CDR3 runs 13 residues.

This chain uses TRBV2 with TRBJ2-5; D ambiguous. Germline CDR1 reads SNHLY; CDR2 reads FYNNEI. The CDR3 runs 14 residues. Trimming took off 11 bases at V and 5 bases at J, with 21 bases between the two ends. For the CDR3, the DNA is TGTGCCGGCTGCGAGGCAGCGAGGTTGGAGACCCAGTACTTC. Translated: CAGCEAARLETQYF.

This clonotype has a count of ten or more. The chain recombines TRBV30 with TRBJ2-5; D is ambiguous. The CDR3 consists of 13 residues. V was clipped by 3 bases and J by 2 bases, with 10 bases between them. The germline V gene has CDR1 GTSNPN and CDR2 SVGIG (reference sequence). Here the CDR3 reads CAWSRLGQETQYF. The CDR3 DNA is TGTGCCTGGAGCCGGCTAGGGCAAGAGACCCAGTACTTC.

This clonotype has at least ten counts. This chain connects TRBV7-2 to TRBJ1-5; TRBD1 matches 7 bases. CDR1 is SGHTA, CDR2 FQGNSA, per germline. V was pared by 3 bases and J by 0 bases, with 2 bases of the junction left unmatched. The CDR3 sequence is 15 residues long. This chain's CDR3 is CASSLTGNSNQPQHF. CDR3 DNA: TGTGCCAGCAGCTTGACAGGGAATAGCAATCAGCCCCAGCATTTT.

The chain links TRBV19 to TRBJ2-1; a weak D match, TRBD2 (7 bases). Per germline, CDR1 LNHDA and CDR2 SQIVND (reference sequence). V was cut by 3 bases and J by 7 bases, with 13 bases left in between. This CDR3 is 14 amino acids long. The DNA of the CDR3 is TGTGCCAGTAGTATTGTGGAGGGGGGGAATGAGCAGTTCTTC. Translation gives CASSIVEGGNEQFF.

Points on this clonotype: This may stem from a read error, because a much larger clone lies one nucleotide away. The J gene is TRBJ1-2, the V gene TRBV9; D gene ambiguous. The CDR3 sequence is 11 residues long. Germline V gene lookup returns CDR1 SGDLS and CDR2 YYNGEE. V gave up 4 bases and J gave up 8 bases, with 9 bases separating them. Here the CDR3 reads CASSRDGGYTF. The DNA of the CDR3 is TGTGCCAGCAGCCGAGATGGCGGCTACACCTTC.

In its sample, this clonotype was seen many times. This chain connects TRBV19 to TRBJ1-3, with D possibly being TRBD1 (5 bases). CDR3 length equals 15 residues. V was trimmed by 8 bases and J by 3 bases, leaving 17 bases between them. The germline gives CDR1 LNHDA, CDR2 SQIVND (reference sequence). CDR3 sequence (DNA): TGTGCCAGTGTCGCGGGGCTAGAGGTTGGAAACACCATATATTTT. Residues: CASVAGLEVGNTIYF.

J is TRBJ2-3 and V is TRBV29-1; 8 bases fit TRBD2. Germline CDR1 is SQVTM and CDR2 is ANQGSEA. Losses at the gene ends were 2 bases for V and 3 bases for J; bases not matched to a gene: 4. There are 14 residues in the CDR3. CDR3 loop: CSVERRGVTDTQYF. CDR3 coding DNA: TGCAGCGTTGAAAGGCGGGGGGTTACAGATACGCAGTATTTT.

This clonotype was picked up many times. V is TRBV5-1 and J is TRBJ1-4, with D possibly being TRBD1 (6 bases). CDR1 and CDR2 (germline): SGHRS, YFSETQ. The CDR3 spans 13 residues. Trimming took off 4 bases at V and 7 bases at J, with 11 bases between the two ends. CDR3 in DNA: TGCGCCAGCAGCAAGGGGGAGTCTGAAAAACTGTTTTTT. As protein: CASSKGESEKLFF.

The V call is TRBV2, the J call TRBJ2-5, with a possible D match to TRBD2 (5 bases). Germline lookup yields CDR1 SNHLY and CDR2 FYNNEI. There are 11 residues in the CDR3. V gave up 6 bases and J gave up 3 bases, with 5 bases separating them. The CDR3 reads CASRAEETQYF. The DNA for the CDR3 is TGTGCCAGCAGAGCGGAAGAGACCCAGTACTTC.

The table lists this clonotype with a count of one. The rearrangement links TRBV13 to TRBJ2-3; 12 bases agree with TRBD2. Germline CDR1 and CDR2: PRHDT and FYEKMQ (reference sequence). Losses at the gene ends were 6 bases for V and 3 bases for J; bases not matched to a gene: 4. CDR3 length: 15 amino acids. The CDR3 DNA sequence: TGTGCCAGCAGGAGAGGGACTAGCGGGACAGATACGCAGTATTTT. Its protein product is CASRRGTSGTDTQYF.

The CDR3 region is CAIRPVGEENEAFF. The DNA for the CDR3 is TGTGCCATCCGCCCAGTAGGGGAGGAAAATGAAGCTTTCTTT. The V gene is TRBV10-3, the J gene TRBJ1-1; possible D gene TRBD1, 5 bases. V was cut by 8 bases and J by 7 bases, with 20 bases left in between. Germline CDR1 ENHRY, CDR2 SYGVKD. This CDR3 comprises 14 residues.

The sample holds many counts of this clonotype. The chain carries TRBV7-7 and TRBJ1-1; D is undetermined. This CDR3 contains 13 residues. Per the germline V gene, CDR1 is SSHAT and CDR2 is FNYEAQ (reference sequence). The V end lost 0 bases, the J end lost 2 bases, and 4 bases lay between the germline ends. CDR3 bases: TGTGCCAGCAGCTTAGCAGAAAACACTGAAGCTTTCTTT. Protein: CASSLAENTEAFF.

The V call is TRBV5-1, the J call TRBJ2-7, with D perhaps being TRBD1 or TRBD2 (6 bases each). Trimming pared 4 bases from V and 2 bases from J, leaving 10 bases between. The CDR3 spans 13 residues. Germline loops: CDR1 SGHRS, CDR2 YFSETQ. Written as DNA, the CDR3 is TGCGCCAGCAGCAGGGGGGAAGCCTACGAGCAGTACTTC. The encoded protein is CASSRGEAYEQYF.